Presented here are 27 T cell receptor beta chains from one specimen sequenced in a study of response to subunit inactivated influenza vaccine. Each CDR3 protein gets one entry after TCRdb re-called the RT-PCR reads with MiXCR. The table lists a few hundred thousand distinct CDR3 sequences, 21% of them singletons. The sample in question was PBMCs from blood, obtained around 22 months after vaccination. Every receptor here comes from a man aged 45 to 70 who received an inactivated influenza vaccine.

This clonotype was picked up a small number of times. The CDR3, as DNA: TGCGCCAGCAGCCGTGGTTTTAGCACAGATACGCAGTATTTT. This translates into CASSRGFSTDTQYF. This sequence joins TRBV5-1 and TRBJ2-3; D unresolved. The CDR3 is made up of 14 amino acids. V shed 4 bases and J shed 0 bases, with 9 bases lying between them. Per germline, CDR1 SGHRS and CDR2 YFSETQ.

This clonotype occurred a few times. V and J are TRBV2 and TRBJ1-5; D perhaps matches TRBD1 (5 bases). Germline CDR1 and CDR2: SNHLY and FYNNEI. The ends were cut back, 5 bases at V and 0 bases at J, with 11 bases in the middle. CDR3 size: 15 residues. The CDR3 reads CASSLRENSNQPQHF. CDR3 coding DNA: TGTGCCAGCAGTCTCAGGGAGAATAGCAATCAGCCCCAGCATTTT.

This clonotype has a handful of counts. The chain couples TRBV6-5 to TRBJ1-1, with 10 bases lining up with TRBD1. Germline CDR1 and CDR2: MNHEY and SVGAGI. This CDR3 comprises 18 residues. V was pared by 0 bases and J by 3 bases, with 10 bases of the junction left unmatched. The CDR3 reads CASSYSIISDRGDTEAFF. The CDR3 DNA reads as TGTGCCAGCAGTTACTCGATCATCTCGGACAGGGGGGACACTGAAGCTTTCTTT.

This clonotype was seen many times. The rearrangement uses TRBV30 and TRBJ1-5; the D gene is possibly TRBD1 (6 bases). Per germline, CDR1 GTSNPN and CDR2 SVGIG (reference sequence). V was cut by 1 base and J by 7 bases, with 11 bases left in between. This CDR3 has 13 residues. The CDR3 coding sequence is TGTGCCTGGAGTGGGCAGGGGAACCAGCCCCAGCATTTT. As protein: CAWSGQGNQPQHF.

The genes are TRBV12-3 or TRBV12-4 and TRBJ2-3, with D possibly being TRBD2 (6 bases). Trimming pared 6 bases from V and 1 base from J, leaving 17 bases between. The CDR3 spans 16 residues. CDR3 amino acids: CASSSPETRGTDTQYF. CDR3 coding DNA: TGTGCCAGCAGCAGCCCGGAGACTAGGGGCACAGATACGCAGTATTTT.

The chain combines TRBV3-1 with TRBJ2-5, with 7 bases identical to TRBD2. Germline CDR1 reads LGHDT; CDR2 reads YNNKEL (reference sequence). CDR3 length: 15 amino acids. V lost 5 bases, J lost 4 bases, and 10 bases stayed unmatched. CDR3 sequence reads: CASSGGEARGETQYF. In DNA form, the CDR3 reads TGTGCCAGCAGCGGGGGGGAGGCAAGGGGAGAGACCCAGTACTTC.

This clonotype was recorded a few times. This chain links TRBV7-9 with TRBJ1-1; the D is unclear. V lost 1 base and J lost 4, with 13 bases in between. This CDR3 region has 15 residues. From germline, CDR1 is SEHNR and CDR2 FQNEAQ (reference sequence). For the CDR3, the DNA is TGTGCCAGCAGCTTAGAACAGACCTGGGGCACTGAAGCTTTCTTT. Protein sequence: CASSLEQTWGTEAFF.

This clonotype was seen more than once but under ten times. The genes are TRBV20-1 and TRBJ2-1; D is undetermined. The length of the CDR3 is 12 residues. Germline V gives CDR1 DFQATT, CDR2 SNEGSKA (reference sequence). The ends were cut back, 8 bases at V and 10 bases at J, with 18 bases in the middle. The CDR3 DNA sequence: TGCAGTTCTCTTCGTGGCCACCGGGAGCAGTTCTTC. Amino acids: CSSLRGHREQFF.

This clonotype was seen more than once but under ten times. V usage is TRBV5-6 and J usage is TRBJ1-1, with 9 bases identical to TRBD1. The germline V gene encodes CDR1 SGHDT and CDR2 YYEEEE. Trimming took 4 bases from V and 5 from J; bases not matched to a gene: 15. The CDR3 is 17 residues long. The chain's CDR3 is CASSRRGTGTLRTEAFF. CDR3 DNA: TGTGCCAGCAGCCGCCGTGGGACAGGGACCCTTCGGACTGAAGCTTTCTTT.

The chain is built from TRBV5-1 and TRBJ2-3; 14 nucleotides agree with TRBD2. The V and J ends lost 4 bases and 4 bases, in that order; junction bases with no gene match: 5. The CDR3 runs 16 residues. Germline loops: CDR1 SGHRS, CDR2 YFSETQ. DNA for the CDR3: TGCGCCAGCAGCCCGAGGACTAGCGGGGGGCCAGATACGCAGTATTTT. Translating it yields CASSPRTSGGPDTQYF.

This clonotype was counted a few times. This chain joins TRBV18 and TRBJ1-1; 10 bases agree with TRBD1. V lost 3 bases and J lost 3; bases outside the gene matches: 7. CDR1 KGHSH and CDR2 LQKENI come from the germline V gene. The length of the CDR3 is 16 residues. The CDR3 sequence: CASSPGTGVWHTEAFF. The DNA of the CDR3 is TGTGCCAGCTCACCCGGGACAGGGGTGTGGCACACTGAAGCTTTCTTT.

This clonotype was recorded a few times. The rearrangement links TRBV20-1 to TRBJ1-5, with D uncertain. The CDR3 is 16 residues long. Germline lookup yields CDR1 DFQATT and CDR2 SNEGSKA (reference sequence). The V and J ends lost 3 bases and 3 bases respectively, with 18 bases between them. CDR3 amino acids: CSARSIRGAPNQPQHF. As DNA, the CDR3 is TGCAGTGCTAGGTCTATTCGAGGTGCCCCCAATCAGCCCCAGCATTTT.

The chain links TRBV5-4 to TRBJ2-2, with D perhaps TRBD1 (5 bases). The V gene's germline CDR1 is SGHNT and CDR2 YYREEE (reference sequence). V lost 0 bases to trimming and J lost 0 bases, with 12 bases between them. The CDR3 is 17 amino acids. The CDR3 loop reads CASSLGTTRSNTGELFF. In DNA, the CDR3 is TGTGCCAGCAGCTTGGGGACAACAAGGTCGAACACCGGGGAGCTGTTTTTT. The full variable domain, its missing parts supplied by reference TRBV5-4 and TRBJ2-2, is ETGVTQSPTHLIKTRGQQVTLRCSSQSGHNTVSWYQQALGQGPQFIFQYYREEENGRGNFPPRFSGLQFPNYSSELNVNALELDDSALYLCASSLGTTRSNTGELFFGEGSRLTVL.

Worth noting for this clonotype: The junction departs from the called germline gene at one end, perhaps through a read error. The chain links TRBV9 to TRBJ2-5; 8 nucleotides line up with TRBD2. This CDR3 has 16 residues. CDR1 is SGDLS, CDR2 YYNGEE, per germline. The CDR3 loop is CASTVGGSGNMETQYF. The CDR3 DNA sequence: TGTGCCAGCACCGTAGGGGGTAGCGGGAATATGGAGACCCAGTACTTC.

This clonotype was observed a few times. The chain links TRBV29-1 to TRBJ2-1; D possibly corresponds to TRBD2 (5 bases). CDR1 SQVTM and CDR2 ANQGSEA come from the germline V gene. Trimming stripped 7 bases from V and 6 bases from J, with 7 bases between. The CDR3 runs to 10 residues. The CDR3 DNA is TGCAGCGCAGAGGGCAATGAGCAGTTCTTC. Translating gives CSAEGNEQFF.

This clonotype was seen only once. The rearrangement links TRBV21-1 to TRBJ2-7. TRBV21-1 constitutes a pseudogene. CDR3 length: 15 amino acids. The CDR3 loop reads CASSKGRQDSYEQYF. The CDR3 coding sequence is TGTGCCAGCAGCAAAGGGAGACAGGACTCCTACGAGCAGTACTTC.

The V gene is TRBV12-3 or TRBV12-4, the J gene TRBJ2-7; 12 bases match TRBD2. Losses at the gene ends were 5 bases for V and 4 bases for J; bases not matched to a gene: 6. The CDR3 length is 15 residues. For the CDR3, the DNA is TGTGCCAGCAGTCCCCGACTAGCGGGAGATTACGAGCAGTACTTC. Residues: CASSPRLAGDYEQYF.

The chain recombines TRBV10-3 with TRBJ2-5; D is unclear. V gave up 3 bases and J gave up 3 bases, with 5 bases separating them. CDR1 and CDR2 (germline): ENHRY, SYGVKD. The CDR3 has 12 amino acids. This CDR3 reads CAISDSKETQYF. In nucleotides, the CDR3 is TGTGCCATCAGTGATAGTAAAGAGACCCAGTACTTC.

This clonotype was recorded many times. The chain couples TRBV4-1 to TRBJ1-6; D gene ambiguous. Germline V gives CDR1 MGHRA, CDR2 YSYEKL. V dropped 0 bases and J dropped 11 bases, with 11 bases sitting between them. CDR3 size: 14 residues. The CDR3: CASSQEINEAPLHF. The CDR3, as DNA: TGCGCCAGCAGCCAAGAGATAAACGAAGCACCCCTCCACTTT.

This clonotype was detected a few times. For the CDR3, the DNA is TGTGCCAGCAGCTTTTATAGCGGGAGAACCTACGAGCAGTACTTC. Translating it yields CASSFYSGRTYEQYF. The chain employs TRBV11-2 and TRBJ2-7; 9 bases are a match to TRBD2. The CDR3 is 15 residues long. CDR1 SGHAT and CDR2 FQNNGV come from the germline V gene. V dropped 3 bases and J dropped 2; count of bases not matched to a gene: 5. The whole variable domain, remainder taken from reference TRBV11-2 and TRBJ2-7, is EAGVAQSPRYKIIEKRQSVAFWCNPISGHATLYWYQQILGQGPKLLIQFQNNGVVDDSQLPKDRFSAERLKGVDSTLKIQPAKLEDSAVYLCASSFYSGRTYEQYFGPGTRLTVT.

The chain uses TRBV6-2 or TRBV6-3 and TRBJ2-1; D possibly corresponds to TRBD1 (6 bases). This CDR3 comprises 15 residues. Germline assignment: CDR1 MNHEY and CDR2 SVGEGT. V was pared by 2 bases and J by 7 bases, with 15 bases between. CDR3: CASSYASGVWNEQFF. The CDR3 DNA sequence: TGTGCCAGCAGTTACGCTTCAGGGGTTTGGAATGAGCAGTTCTTC.

This chain uses TRBV21-1 with TRBJ2-5; the table names TRBD1, a call not compared with the DNA. TRBV21-1 is described as a pseudogene. The CDR3 runs 15 residues. Here the CDR3 reads CASSKAHRGMETQYF. The CDR3 nucleotides read TGTGCCAGCAGCAAAGCCCACAGGGGGATGGAGACCCAGTACTTC.

Only a few counts were recorded for this clonotype. The chain joins TRBV4-3 to TRBJ1-6; D is unclear. Germline CDR1 is LGHNA and CDR2 is YSLEER. The CDR3 loop spans 15 amino acids. Trimming took 2 bases from V and 4 from J, leaving 9 bases between them. CDR3 protein: CASSQSDGYNSPLHF. DNA for the CDR3: TGCGCCAGCAGCCAATCGGACGGGTATAATTCACCCCTCCACTTT.

The rearrangement joins TRBV7-9 to TRBJ2-1; the D gene is possibly TRBD2 (5 bases). CDR1 and CDR2 from the germline V gene are SEHNR and FQNEAQ (reference sequence). Trimming pared 6 bases from V and 7 bases from J, leaving 19 bases between. The CDR3 sequence is 15 residues long. The CDR3 DNA reads as TGTGCCAGCAGACAAATGGGCCCGCGGAGGAATGAGCAGTTCTTC. Amino acids: CASRQMGPRRNEQFF.

On this clonotype itself: A much larger clone lies one base from this, so it may be a read error. The chain combines TRBV10-3 with TRBJ1-1; D is undetermined. Germline V gene data show CDR1 as ENHRY and CDR2 as SYGVKD. This CDR3 is built from 13 residues. The chain's CDR3 is CAIREGMNTESFF. The CDR3 DNA sequence: TGTGCCATCAGGGAAGGAATGAACACTGAATCTTTCTTT.

This clonotype was observed a handful of times. This chain links TRBV11-2 with TRBJ2-5, with TRBD2 matching over 14 bases. J gave up 6 bases and V 5 bases, and 5 bases lay outside the gene matches. The CDR3 loop spans 15 amino acids. Germline CDR1 is SGHAT and CDR2 is FQNNGV. CDR3 in DNA: TGTGCCAGCAGCCGCGGGACTAGCGGGAGAAAGACCCAGTACTTC. It codes for CASSRGTSGRKTQYF.

The CDR3 DNA reads as TGTGCCAGCAGCCAAGATTGGGGCAGCGCTGAAGCTTTCTTT. This gives the protein CASSQDWGSAEAFF. The rearrangement links TRBV14 to TRBJ1-1; tentatively, D is TRBD1 (5 bases). Germline CDR1 SGHDN, CDR2 FVKESK. This CDR3 contains 14 residues. V lost 0 bases to trimming and J lost 6 bases, with 11 bases between them.